Sequencing of this T cell receptor beta chain was carried out in a study of response to subunit inactivated influenza vaccine. Study results and limitations: T cells newly recruited by each seasonal influenza vaccination are few, the authors suggested.

TCRdb analysed the RT-PCR reads with MiXCR anew, one entry per CDR3 protein. The repertoire has approximately 290,000 distinct CDR3 sequences, approximately 21% of them found once; the top ten carry around a tenth. This clonotype was seen a few times. Its antigen is currently unknown. Trimming left V 6 bases short and J 1 base short, with 12 bases between. The CDR3 extends over 14 amino acids. The starting material was PBMCs from blood, obtained 21 months after vaccination. The origin of this receptor is a man aged 50 to 75 who received an inactivated influenza vaccine. The gene calls are TRBV12-3 or TRBV12-4 and TRBJ1-1; D may be TRBD1 (6 bases). CDR3 residues: CASRRGGPNTEAFF. CDR3 DNA: TGTGCCAGCAGAAGGGGGGGTCCGAACACTGAAGCTTTCTTT.